Sequencing of this T cell receptor beta chain was carried out in a study of identical twins. This CDR3 spans 15 amino acids. Trimming removed 4 bases at V and 8 bases at J, with 18 bases between. Germline assignment: CDR1 SGHRS and CDR2 YFSETQ. Regarding the study as a whole: Twins shared out-of-frame alpha sequences with excess low generation probability. The analysis was cross-sectional rather than longitudinal within donors.

This clonotype was detected ten times or more. What it recognizes is unknown. TCRdb analysed the 5' RACE reads with MiXCR anew, one entry per CDR3 protein. The top ten clones hold 5% to 5.5% of a sample with about 210,000 distinct CDR3 sequences, around 10% of them seen once. The sample comprised memory (CD45RO+) T cells sorted from blood. V usage is TRBV5-1 and J usage is TRBJ1-4; D is ambiguous. This clonotype originated in a woman under 30 in good health. The CDR3 DNA reads as TGCGCCAGCAGCCAGGACGGTGGCTTGTCCGAAAAACTGTTTTTT. Its protein product is CASSQDGGLSEKLFF.